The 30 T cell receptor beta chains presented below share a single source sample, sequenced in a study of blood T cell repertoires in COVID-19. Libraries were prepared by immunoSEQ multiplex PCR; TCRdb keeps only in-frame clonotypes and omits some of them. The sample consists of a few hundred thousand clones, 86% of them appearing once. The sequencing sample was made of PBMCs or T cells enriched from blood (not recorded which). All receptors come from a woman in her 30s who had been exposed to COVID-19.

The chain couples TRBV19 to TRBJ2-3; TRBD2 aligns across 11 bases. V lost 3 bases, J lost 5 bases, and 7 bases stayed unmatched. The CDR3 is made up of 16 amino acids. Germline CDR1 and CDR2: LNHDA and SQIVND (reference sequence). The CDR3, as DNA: TGTGCCAGTAGTATTAACTTAGCGGGGGGGCAAGATACGCAGTATTTT. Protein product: CASSINLAGGQDTQYF.

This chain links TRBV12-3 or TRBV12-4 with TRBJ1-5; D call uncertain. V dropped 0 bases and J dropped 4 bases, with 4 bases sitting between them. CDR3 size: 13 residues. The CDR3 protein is CASSLALNQPQHF. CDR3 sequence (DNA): TGTGCCAGCAGTTTAGCCTTGAATCAGCCCCAGCATTTT.

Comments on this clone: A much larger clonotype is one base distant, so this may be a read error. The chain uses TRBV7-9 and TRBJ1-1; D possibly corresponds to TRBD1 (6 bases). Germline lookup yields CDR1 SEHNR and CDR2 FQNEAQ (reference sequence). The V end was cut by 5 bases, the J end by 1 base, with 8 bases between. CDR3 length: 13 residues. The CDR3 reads CASSPGQNTEAFF. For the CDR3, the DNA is TGTGCCAGCAGCCCGGGACAGAACACTGAAGCTTTCTTT.

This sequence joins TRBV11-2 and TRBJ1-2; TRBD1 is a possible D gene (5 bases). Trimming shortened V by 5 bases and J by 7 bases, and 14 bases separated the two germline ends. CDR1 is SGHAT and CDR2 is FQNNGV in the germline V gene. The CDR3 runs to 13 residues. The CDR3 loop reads CASSHAGGGGYTF. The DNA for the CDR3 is TGTGCCAGCAGCCACGCGGGGGGAGGTGGCTACACCTTC.

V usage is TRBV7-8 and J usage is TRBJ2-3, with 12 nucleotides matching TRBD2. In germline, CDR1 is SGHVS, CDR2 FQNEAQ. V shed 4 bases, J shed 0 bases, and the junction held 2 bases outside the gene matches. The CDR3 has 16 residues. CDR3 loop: CASSSLAGGSTDTQYF. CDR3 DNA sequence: TGTGCCAGCAGCTCGCTAGCGGGGGGGAGCACAGATACGCAGTATTTT.

CDR3 sequence: CASSELGTGTYEQYF. The CDR3 DNA follows: TGTGCCAGCAGTGAATTGGGGACAGGGACTTACGAGCAGTACTTC. The rearrangement uses TRBV6-1 and TRBJ2-7, with 9 nucleotides matching TRBD1. Germline V CDR1 and CDR2: MNHNS, SASEGT. CDR3 length: 15 amino acids. V was pared by 2 bases and J by 4 bases, with 6 bases of the junction left unmatched.

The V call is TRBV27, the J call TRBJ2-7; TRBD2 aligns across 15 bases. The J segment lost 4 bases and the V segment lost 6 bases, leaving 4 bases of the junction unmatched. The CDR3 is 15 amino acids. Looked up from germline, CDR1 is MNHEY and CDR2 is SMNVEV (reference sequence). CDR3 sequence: CASSYGTSGGYEQYF. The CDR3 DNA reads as TGTGCCAGCAGCTACGGGACTAGCGGGGGGTACGAGCAGTACTTC.

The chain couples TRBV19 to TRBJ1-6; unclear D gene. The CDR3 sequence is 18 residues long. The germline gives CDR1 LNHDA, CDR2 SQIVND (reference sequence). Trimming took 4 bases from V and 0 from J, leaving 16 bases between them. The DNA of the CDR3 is TGTGCCAGTAGTACAGAGCAACCAGGAAGCTCCTATAATTCACCCCTCCACTTT. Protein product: CASSTEQPGSSYNSPLHF.

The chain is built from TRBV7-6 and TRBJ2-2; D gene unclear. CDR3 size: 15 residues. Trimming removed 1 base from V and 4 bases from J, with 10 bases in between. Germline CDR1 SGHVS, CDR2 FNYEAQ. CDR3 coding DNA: TGTGCCAGCAGCTTAGGACGGGTCATCACCGGGGAGCTGTTTTTT. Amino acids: CASSLGRVITGELFF.

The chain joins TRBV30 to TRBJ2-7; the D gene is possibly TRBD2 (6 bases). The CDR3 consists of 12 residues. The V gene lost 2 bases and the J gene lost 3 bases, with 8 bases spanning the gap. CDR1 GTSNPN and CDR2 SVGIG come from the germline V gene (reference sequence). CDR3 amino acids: CAWSSGSYEQYF. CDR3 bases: TGTGCCTGGAGTTCCGGGAGCTACGAGCAGTACTTC.

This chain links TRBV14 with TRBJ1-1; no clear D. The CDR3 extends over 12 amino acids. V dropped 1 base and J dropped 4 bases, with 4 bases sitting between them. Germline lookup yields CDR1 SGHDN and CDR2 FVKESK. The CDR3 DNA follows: TGTGCCAGCAGCCAAGTCAGCACTGAAGCTTTCTTT. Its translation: CASSQVSTEAFF.

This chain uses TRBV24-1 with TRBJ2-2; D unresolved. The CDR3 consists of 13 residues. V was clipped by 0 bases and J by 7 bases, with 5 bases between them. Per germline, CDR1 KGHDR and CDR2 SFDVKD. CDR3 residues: CATSDLYGGELFF. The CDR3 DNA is TGTGCCACCAGTGATTTGTACGGCGGGGAGCTGTTTTTT.

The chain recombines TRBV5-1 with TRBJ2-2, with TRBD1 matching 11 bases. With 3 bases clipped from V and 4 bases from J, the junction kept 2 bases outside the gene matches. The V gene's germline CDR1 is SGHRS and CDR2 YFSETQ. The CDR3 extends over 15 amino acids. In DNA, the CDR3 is TGCGCCAGCAGCTCCGGGACAGGGGGCACCGGGGAGCTGTTTTTT. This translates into CASSSGTGGTGELFF. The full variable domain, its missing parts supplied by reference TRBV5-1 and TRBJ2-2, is KAGVTQTPRYLIKTRGQQVTLSCSPISGHRSVSWYQQTPGQGLQFLFEYFSETQRNKGNFPGRFSGRQFSNSRSEMNVSTLELGDSALYLCASSSGTGGTGELFFGEGSRLTVL.

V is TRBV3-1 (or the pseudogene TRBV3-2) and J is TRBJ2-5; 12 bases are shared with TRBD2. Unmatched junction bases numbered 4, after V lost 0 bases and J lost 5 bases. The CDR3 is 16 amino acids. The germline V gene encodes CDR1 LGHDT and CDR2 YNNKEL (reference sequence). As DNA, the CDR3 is TGTGCCAGCAGCCAAGACAGGACTAGCGGGGCGGAGACCCAGTACTTC. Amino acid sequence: CASSQDRTSGAETQYF.

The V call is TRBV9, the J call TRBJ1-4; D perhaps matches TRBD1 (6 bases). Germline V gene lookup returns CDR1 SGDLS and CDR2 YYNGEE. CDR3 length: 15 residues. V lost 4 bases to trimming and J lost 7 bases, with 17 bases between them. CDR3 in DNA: TGTGCCAGCAGCCCCCCCGCGGGGGGCCGTGAAAAACTGTTTTTT. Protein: CASSPPAGGREKLFF.

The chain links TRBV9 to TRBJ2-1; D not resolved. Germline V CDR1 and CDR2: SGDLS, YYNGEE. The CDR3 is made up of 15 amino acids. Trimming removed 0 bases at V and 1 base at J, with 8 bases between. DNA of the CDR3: TGTGCCAGCAGCGTAGGCACTACTTCCTACAATGAGCAGTTCTTC. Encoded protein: CASSVGTTSYNEQFF.

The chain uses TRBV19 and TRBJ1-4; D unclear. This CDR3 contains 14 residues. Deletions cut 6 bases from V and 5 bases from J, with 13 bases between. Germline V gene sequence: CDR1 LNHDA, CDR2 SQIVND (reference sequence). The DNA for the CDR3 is TGTGCCAGTAGGGATGGGCGAGTGAATGAAAAACTGTTTTTT. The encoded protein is CASRDGRVNEKLFF. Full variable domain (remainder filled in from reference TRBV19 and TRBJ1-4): DGGITQSPKYLFRKEGQNVTLSCEQNLNHDAMYWYRQDPGQGLRLIYYSQIVNDFQKGDIAEGYSVSREKKESFPLTVTSAQKNPTAFYLCASRDGRVNEKLFFGSGTQLSVL.

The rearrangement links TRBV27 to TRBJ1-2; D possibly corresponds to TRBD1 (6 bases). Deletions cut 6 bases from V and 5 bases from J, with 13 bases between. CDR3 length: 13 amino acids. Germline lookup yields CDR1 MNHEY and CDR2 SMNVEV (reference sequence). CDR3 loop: CASSLQGGYGYTF. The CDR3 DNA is TGTGCCAGCAGCCTACAGGGAGGGTATGGCTACACCTTC.

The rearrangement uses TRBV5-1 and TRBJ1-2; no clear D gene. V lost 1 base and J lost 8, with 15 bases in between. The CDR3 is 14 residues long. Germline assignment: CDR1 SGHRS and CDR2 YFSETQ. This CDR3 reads CASSLSSGLGGYTF. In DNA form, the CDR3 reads TGCGCCAGCAGCTTGAGCAGCGGTCTGGGAGGCTACACCTTC.

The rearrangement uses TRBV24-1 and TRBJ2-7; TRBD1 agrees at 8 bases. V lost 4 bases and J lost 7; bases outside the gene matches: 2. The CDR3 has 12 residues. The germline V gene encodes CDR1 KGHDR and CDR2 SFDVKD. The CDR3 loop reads CATSDRDREQYF. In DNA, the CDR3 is TGTGCCACCAGTGACAGGGACAGGGAGCAGTACTTC.

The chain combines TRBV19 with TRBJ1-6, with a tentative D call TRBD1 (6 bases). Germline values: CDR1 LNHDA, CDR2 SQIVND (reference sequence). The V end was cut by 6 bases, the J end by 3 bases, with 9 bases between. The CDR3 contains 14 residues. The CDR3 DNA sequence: TGTGCCAGTAGGACAGGAGTCTATAATTCACCCCTCCACTTT. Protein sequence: CASRTGVYNSPLHF.

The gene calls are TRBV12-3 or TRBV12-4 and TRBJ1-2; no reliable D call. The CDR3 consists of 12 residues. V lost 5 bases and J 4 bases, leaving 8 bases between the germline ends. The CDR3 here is CASSAAGYGYTF. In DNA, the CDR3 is TGTGCCAGCAGTGCCGCCGGCTATGGCTACACCTTC.

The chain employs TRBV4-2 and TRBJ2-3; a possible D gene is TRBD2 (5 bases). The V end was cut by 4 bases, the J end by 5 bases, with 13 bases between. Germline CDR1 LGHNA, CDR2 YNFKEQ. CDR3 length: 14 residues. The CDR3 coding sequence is TGTGCCAGCAGCCCCGGGGTAGGACTAGATACGCAGTATTTT. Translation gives CASSPGVGLDTQYF.

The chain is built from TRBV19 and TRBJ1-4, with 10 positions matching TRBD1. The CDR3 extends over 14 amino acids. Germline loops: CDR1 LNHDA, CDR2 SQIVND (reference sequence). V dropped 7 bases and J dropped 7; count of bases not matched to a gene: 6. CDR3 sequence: CASTATGGLEKLFF. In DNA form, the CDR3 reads TGTGCCAGTACCGCGACAGGGGGCCTTGAAAAACTGTTTTTT.

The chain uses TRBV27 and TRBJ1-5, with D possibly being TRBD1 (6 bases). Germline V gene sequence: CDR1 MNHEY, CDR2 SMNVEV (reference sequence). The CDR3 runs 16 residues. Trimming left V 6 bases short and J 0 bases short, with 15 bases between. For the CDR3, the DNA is TGTGCCAGCAGGAAAGGGGGACAACCTAGCAATCAGCCCCAGCATTTT. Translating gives CASRKGGQPSNQPQHF.

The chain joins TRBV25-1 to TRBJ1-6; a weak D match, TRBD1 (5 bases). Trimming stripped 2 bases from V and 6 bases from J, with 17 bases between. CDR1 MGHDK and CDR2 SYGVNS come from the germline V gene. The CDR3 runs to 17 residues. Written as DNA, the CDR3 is TGTGCCAGCAGTGAAGATTCGTCACGGGGGATTAATTCACCCCTCCACTTT. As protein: CASSEDSSRGINSPLHF.

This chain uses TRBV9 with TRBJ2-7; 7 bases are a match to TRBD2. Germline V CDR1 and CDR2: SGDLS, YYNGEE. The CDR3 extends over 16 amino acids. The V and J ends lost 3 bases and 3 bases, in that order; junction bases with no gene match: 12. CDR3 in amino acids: CASSGREDSPLYEQYF. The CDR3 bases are TGTGCCAGCAGCGGACGGGAGGACTCACCTCTCTACGAGCAGTACTTC. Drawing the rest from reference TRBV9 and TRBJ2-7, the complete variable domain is DSGVTQTPKHLITATGQRVTLRCSPRSGDLSVYWYQQSLDQGLQFLIQYYNGEERAKGNILERFSAQQFPDLHSELNLSSLELGDSALYFCASSGREDSPLYEQYFGPGTRLTVT.

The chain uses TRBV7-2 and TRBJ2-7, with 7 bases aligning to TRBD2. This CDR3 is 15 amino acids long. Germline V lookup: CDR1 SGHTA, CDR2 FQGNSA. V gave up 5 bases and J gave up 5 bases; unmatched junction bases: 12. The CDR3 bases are TGTGCCAGCAGCCCAACTGGGGGGGTGGTAAACGAGCAGTACTTC. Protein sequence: CASSPTGGVVNEQYF.

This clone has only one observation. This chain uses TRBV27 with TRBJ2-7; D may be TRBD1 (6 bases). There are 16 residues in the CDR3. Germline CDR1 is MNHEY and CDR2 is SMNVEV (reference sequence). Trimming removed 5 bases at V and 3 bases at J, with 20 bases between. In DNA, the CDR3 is TGTGCCAGCAGTCCCACCCGACAGGTATGGGGCTACGAGCAGTACTTC. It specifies CASSPTRQVWGYEQYF.

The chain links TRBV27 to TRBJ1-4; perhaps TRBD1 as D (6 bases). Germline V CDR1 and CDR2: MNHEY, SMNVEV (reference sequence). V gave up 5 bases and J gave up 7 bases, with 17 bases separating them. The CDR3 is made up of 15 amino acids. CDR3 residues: CASSVRQVIGEKLFF. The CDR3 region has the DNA TGTGCCAGCAGTGTTCGACAGGTCATAGGTGAAAAACTGTTTTTT.